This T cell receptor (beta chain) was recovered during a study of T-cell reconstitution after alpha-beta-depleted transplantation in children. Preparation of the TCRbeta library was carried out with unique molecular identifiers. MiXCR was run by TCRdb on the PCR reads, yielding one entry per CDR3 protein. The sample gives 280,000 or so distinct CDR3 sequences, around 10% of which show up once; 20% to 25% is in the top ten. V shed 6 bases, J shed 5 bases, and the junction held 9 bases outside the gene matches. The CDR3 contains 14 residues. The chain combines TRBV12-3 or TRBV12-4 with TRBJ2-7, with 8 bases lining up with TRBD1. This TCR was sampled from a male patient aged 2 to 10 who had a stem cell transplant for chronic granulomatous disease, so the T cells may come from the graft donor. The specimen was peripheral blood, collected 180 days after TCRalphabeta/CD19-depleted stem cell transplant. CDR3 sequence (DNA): TGTGCCAGCAGCACCGGGACAGGATCCCACGAGCAGTACTTC. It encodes CASSTGTGSHEQYF.